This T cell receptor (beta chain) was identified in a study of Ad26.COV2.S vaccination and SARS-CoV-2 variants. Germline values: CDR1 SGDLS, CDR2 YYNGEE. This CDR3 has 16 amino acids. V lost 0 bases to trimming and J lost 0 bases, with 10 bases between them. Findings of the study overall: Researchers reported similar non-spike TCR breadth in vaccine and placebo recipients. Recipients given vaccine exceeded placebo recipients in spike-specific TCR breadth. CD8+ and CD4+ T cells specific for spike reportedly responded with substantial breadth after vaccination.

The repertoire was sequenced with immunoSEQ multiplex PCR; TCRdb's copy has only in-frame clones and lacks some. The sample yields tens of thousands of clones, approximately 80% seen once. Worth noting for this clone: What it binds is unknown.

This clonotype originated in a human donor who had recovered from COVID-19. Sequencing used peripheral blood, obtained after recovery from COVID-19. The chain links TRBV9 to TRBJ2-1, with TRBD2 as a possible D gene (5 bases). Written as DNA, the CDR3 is TGTGCCAGCAGCGTAGCTGGACTCGCCTCCTACAATGAGCAGTTCTTC. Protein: CASSVAGLASYNEQFF.